This T cell receptor beta chain was documented in a study of cytomegalovirus exposure and HLA in healthy donors. The study, taken as a whole, reports: Researchers reported in a later analysis that a missense DCLRE1C variant was tied to TCR beta V- and J-gene trimming. Most of the CMV-associated TCR beta chains (in a later analysis) appeared to be HLA-restricted.

The CDR3 totals 14 residues. Germline V gene sequence: CDR1 LGHNA, CDR2 YSLEER. Trimming took off 4 bases at V and 4 bases at J, with 12 bases between the two ends. When sampled, the donors appeared nominally healthy, though they likely had unrecorded immune exposures. Primers: 60 Vbeta forward and 13 Jbeta reverse. TCRdb's table, derived via immunoSEQ multiplex PCR, lists solely in-frame clones and lacks some. This sample has 100,000 to 150,000 clones, with approximately 85% found just once. This clone occurred once. Its antigen is currently unknown. The sequencing input was PBMCs. This receptor was identified in a woman between 45 and 65 years old in good health and CMV-seropositive. This chain uses TRBV4-3 with TRBJ2-3; D possibly corresponds to TRBD2 (6 bases). In DNA form, the CDR3 reads TGCGCCAGCAGCCGGGCGGGGTGGGCAGATACGCAGTATTTT. Protein sequence: CASSRAGWADTQYF.